The T cell receptor (beta chain) under discussion was sequenced for a study of CD8+ T cells in alopecia areata. About the study: At a dose of 5 to 10 mg twice daily, oral tofacitinib was given to treated patients. Study-wide points: Between patients, shared TCR sequences were less clear than in mice. This was possibly due in part to HLA diversity in the patient population.

Once RNA had been extracted, it was reverse transcribed into cDNA to act as the sequencing template. Here immunoSEQ multiplex PCR was the method, and the copy in TCRdb shows in-frame clones only, minus some. The sample yields 150,000 or so clones, more than 45% seen once. Researchers gathered lesional scalp punch biopsies and peripheral blood from patients with alopecia areata. This clone was picked up a small number of times. Its antigen is not identified. V was cut by 0 bases and J by 6 bases, with 13 bases left in between. CDR3 length equals 14 residues. Germline V CDR1 and CDR2: SGDLS, YYNGEE. Sequenced material: CD8+ T cells sorted from blood, taken at week 0. This TCR came from a human donor with alopecia areata. The chain carries TRBV9 and TRBJ2-7, with D unresolved. The CDR3 DNA reads as TGTGCCAGCAGCGTAGTGCCGGAAAAGGGCGAGCAGTACTTC. Protein product: CASSVVPEKGEQYF.